This section outlines one T cell receptor beta chain sequence together with its context. Which antigen it targets is not known. No per-base quality is available; no much larger clone lies one base away. Other nucleotide sequences from this sample produce the same CDR3. TCRbeta CDR3 regions were amplified from genomic DNA using the immunoSEQ Assay, a bias-controlled multiplex PCR. Per the original workflow: Nucleated cell counts per sample were estimated from amplification of reference gene primers within the assay. To quantify the absolute abundance of each unique TCRbeta CDR3 rearrangement, sequence reads were collapsed and filtered. Productive Simpson clonality was computed per sample as the square root of Simpson's diversity index over productive rearrangements. Drawn from immuneACCESS, this table holds only the in-frame rearrangements with V and J called that TCRdb kept. Clones are partly lost; checked studies trace under half to an unresolved V gene and leave the rest unexplained. The V and J calls and clone size come from that table; D and trimming were worked out from the DNA. The sample profile shows 250,000 to 300,000 clones; 81% of them were found once. Together, the top ten hold around 2.9% of the sample.

These data are taken from a study of blood T cell repertoires in COVID-19 (dated by TCRdb to about 2020). About the study as a whole: Collaborator samples came from the United States, Italy and Spain and covered acute and convalescent phases of COVID-19. The material from the prospective study consisted of cDNA or gDNA derived from T cells, B-cell-depleted T cells, or PBMCs. Subjects who had been exposed to COVID-19, were actively infected with it, or had recovered from it provided the deeply sampled blood TCRbeta repertoires that made up the dataset. The repertoires were made available in a free public database intended to serve as a resource for research on the immune response to SARS-CoV-2. The samples were drawn from the first 160 participants of the ongoing ImmuneRACE study and from more than 1,000 subjects provided by 6 global collaborators. Sample metadata almost always included a de-identified subject ID, COVID-19 status, age in years and sex. HLA class I and class II types, where available, came from metadata supplied by the sample provider rather than from assay-based typing. Overall results and qualifications from the work: Clinical and demographic metadata were provided uncurated, with the amount varying by source and participant.

Sequences SEHNR (CDR1) and FQNEAQ (CDR2) are obtained from the germline V gene (reference sequence). V lost 5 bases and J lost 4 bases, and the count of bases not matched to a germline gene is 9. Its CDR3 holds 16 amino acids, cysteine through phenylalanine. The kept DNA is CDR3 alone, 48 bases in frame from the first base. The collaborating institutions used their own protocols to collect whole blood in K2EDTA tubes. Collaborator samples were shipped for TCRbeta analysis as frozen whole blood, isolated PBMCs, or DNA extracted from either sample type. The sequence links TRBV7-9 to TRBJ2-1, with 9 middle bases fitting TRBD1. Sample: peripheral blood. The receptor was derived from a woman between 55 and 75 years old with active or convalescent COVID-19. The sequenced DNA: TGTGCCAGCAGCCCCCGGACAGGGGTAGGGTACAATGAGCAGTTCTTC. This translates into CASSPRTGVGYNEQFF.